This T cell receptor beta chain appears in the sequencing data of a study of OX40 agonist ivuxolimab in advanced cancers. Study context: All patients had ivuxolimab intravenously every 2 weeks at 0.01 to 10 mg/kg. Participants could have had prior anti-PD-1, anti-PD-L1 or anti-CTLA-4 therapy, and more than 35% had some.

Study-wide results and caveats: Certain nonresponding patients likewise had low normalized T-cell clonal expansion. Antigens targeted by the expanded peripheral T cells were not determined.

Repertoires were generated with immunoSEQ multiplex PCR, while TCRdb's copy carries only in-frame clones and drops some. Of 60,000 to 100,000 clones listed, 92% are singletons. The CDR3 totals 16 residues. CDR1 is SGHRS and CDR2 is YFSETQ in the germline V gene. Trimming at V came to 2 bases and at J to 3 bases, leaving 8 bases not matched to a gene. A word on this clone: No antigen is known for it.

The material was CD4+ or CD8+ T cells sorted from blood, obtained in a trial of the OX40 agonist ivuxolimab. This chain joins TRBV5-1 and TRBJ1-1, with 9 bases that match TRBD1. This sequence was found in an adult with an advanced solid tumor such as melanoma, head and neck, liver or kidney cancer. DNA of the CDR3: TGCGCCAGCAGCTTTCCCACAGGGGGCTTTGACACTGAAGCTTTCTTT. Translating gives CASSFPTGGFDTEAFF.